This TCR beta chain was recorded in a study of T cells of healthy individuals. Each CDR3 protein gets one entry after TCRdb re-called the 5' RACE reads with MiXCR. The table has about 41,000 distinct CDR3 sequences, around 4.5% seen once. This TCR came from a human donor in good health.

The CDR3 nucleotides read TGTGCCAGCAGCTTACGACAGGACAACACCGGGGAGCTGTTTTTT. Its protein is CASSLRQDNTGELFF. This chain uses TRBV7-3 with TRBJ2-2; the D gene is possibly TRBD1 (6 bases). V was cut by 2 bases and J by 2 bases, with 9 bases left in between. Germline V gene data show CDR1 as SGHTA and CDR2 as FQGTGA. The CDR3 consists of 15 residues.